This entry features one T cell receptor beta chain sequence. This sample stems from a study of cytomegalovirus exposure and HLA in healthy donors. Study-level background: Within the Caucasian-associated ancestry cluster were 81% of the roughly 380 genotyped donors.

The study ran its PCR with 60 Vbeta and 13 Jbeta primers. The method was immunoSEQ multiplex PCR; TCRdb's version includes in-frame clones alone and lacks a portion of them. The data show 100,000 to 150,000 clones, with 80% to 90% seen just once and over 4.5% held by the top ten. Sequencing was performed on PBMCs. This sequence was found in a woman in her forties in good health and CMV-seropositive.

This chain's CDR3 is CASSIPRTGYGYTF. CDR3 sequence (DNA): TGTGCCAGCAGCATACCCCGAACAGGATATGGCTACACCTTC. This rearrangement joins TRBV7-2 to TRBJ1-2; possibly TRBD1 for D (5 bases). CDR1 and CDR2 from the germline V gene are SGHTA and FQGNSA. With 5 bases removed from V and 5 bases from J, the gap between germline ends came to 15 bases. The length of the CDR3 is 14 residues.